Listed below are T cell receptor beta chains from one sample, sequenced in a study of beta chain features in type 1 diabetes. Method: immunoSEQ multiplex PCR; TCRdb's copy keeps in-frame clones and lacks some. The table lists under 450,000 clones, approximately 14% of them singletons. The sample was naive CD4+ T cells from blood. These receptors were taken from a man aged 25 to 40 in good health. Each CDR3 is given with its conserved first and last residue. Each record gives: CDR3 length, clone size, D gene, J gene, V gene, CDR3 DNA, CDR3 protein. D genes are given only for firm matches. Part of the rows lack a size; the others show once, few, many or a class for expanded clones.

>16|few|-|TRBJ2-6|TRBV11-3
TGTGCCATCAAGGGGGGAGGCCTCTCTGGGGCCAACGTCCTGACTTTC
CAIKGGGLSGANVLTF
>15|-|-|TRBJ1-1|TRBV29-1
TGCAGCGTAAGAGTACAGGGCGGGTCGAACACTGAAGCTTTCTTT
CSVRVQGGSNTEAFF
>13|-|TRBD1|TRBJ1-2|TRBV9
TGTGCCAGCAGCGTGACGACAGGGTACGGCTACACCTTC
CASSVTTGYGYTF
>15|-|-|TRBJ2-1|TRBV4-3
TGCGCCAGCAGCCAAGATTTCACGGAGTACAATGAGCAGTTCTTC
CASSQDFTEYNEQFF
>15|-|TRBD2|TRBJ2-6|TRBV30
TGTGCCTGGATGACTAGCGGCTCTGGGGCCAACGTCCTGACTTTC
CAWMTSGSGANVLTF
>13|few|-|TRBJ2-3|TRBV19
TGTGCCAGTAGCAAACTAGCTTCAGATACGCAGTATTTT
CASSKLASDTQYF
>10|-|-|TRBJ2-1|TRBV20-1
TGCAGTGTTGCCCTCAATGAGCAGTTCTTC
CSVALNEQFF
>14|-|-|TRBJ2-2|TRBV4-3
TGCGCCAGCAGCCAAGAGGCCCCTTTGGGGGAGCTGTTTTTT
CASSQEAPLGELFF
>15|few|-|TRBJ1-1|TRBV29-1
TGCAGCGTTGAAGTCCCCAGCAGACGGAACACTGAAGCTTTCTTT
CSVEVPSRRNTEAFF
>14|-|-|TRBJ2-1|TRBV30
TGTGCCTGGAGTGTAAGCTTCACCTACAATGAGCAGTTCTTC
CAWSVSFTYNEQFF
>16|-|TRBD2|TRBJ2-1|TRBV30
TGTGCCTGGGTTTTAAGCGGGAGATATTCCTACAATGAGCAGTTCTTC
CAWVLSGRYSYNEQFF
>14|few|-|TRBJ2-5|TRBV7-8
TGTGCCAGCAGCTTAGATTATAGCGCAGAGACCCAGTACTTC
CASSLDYSAETQYF
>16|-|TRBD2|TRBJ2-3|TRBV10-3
TGTGCCATCAGTGGCCCGGGTAGCGGGGGAACAGATACGCAGTATTTT
CAISGPGSGGTDTQYF
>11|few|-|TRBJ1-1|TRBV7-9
TGTGCCAGCAGCTCAGTTGCTGAAGCTTTCTTT
CASSSVAEAFF
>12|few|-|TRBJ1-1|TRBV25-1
TGTGCCAGCAGTGATCTTAACACTGAAGCTTTCTTT
CASSDLNTEAFF
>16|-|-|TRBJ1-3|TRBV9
TGTGCCAGCAGCGTAGCGCCAGAAGGGTCTGGAAACACCATATATTTT
CASSVAPEGSGNTIYF
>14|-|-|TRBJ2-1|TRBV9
TGTGCCAGCAGCCTCCGATTAACGGCTGATGAGCAGTTCTTC
CASSLRLTADEQFF
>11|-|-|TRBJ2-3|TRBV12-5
TGTGCTAGTGGTTTGATAGATACGCAGTATTTT
CASGLIDTQYF
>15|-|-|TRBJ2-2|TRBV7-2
TGTGCCAGCAGCTTAGGACGGGGGCTCGGCGGGGAGCTGTTTTTT
CASSLGRGLGGELFF
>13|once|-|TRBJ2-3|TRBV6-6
TGTGCCAGCAGTTACGACCCCTCGGATACGCAGTATTTT
CASSYDPSDTQYF